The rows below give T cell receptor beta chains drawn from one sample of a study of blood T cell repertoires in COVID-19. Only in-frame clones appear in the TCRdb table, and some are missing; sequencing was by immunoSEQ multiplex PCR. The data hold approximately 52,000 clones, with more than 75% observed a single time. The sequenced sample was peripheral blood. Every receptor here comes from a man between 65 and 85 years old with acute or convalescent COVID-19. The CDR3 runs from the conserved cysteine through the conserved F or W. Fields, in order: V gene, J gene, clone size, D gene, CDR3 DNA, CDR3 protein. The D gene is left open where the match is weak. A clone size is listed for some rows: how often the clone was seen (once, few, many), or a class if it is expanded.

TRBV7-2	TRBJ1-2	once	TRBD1	TGTGCCAGCAGCGCACCGGGACAGGGGAGGAGTGGCTACACCTTC	CASSAPGQGRSGYTF
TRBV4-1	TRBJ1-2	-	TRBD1	TGCGCCAGCAGTCTCACTACTGCGGGACAGGTCTATGGCTACACCTTC	CASSLTTAGQVYGYTF
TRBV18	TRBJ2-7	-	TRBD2	TGTGCCAGCTCGACGGGGGGTTACGAGCAGTACTTC	CASSTGGYEQYF
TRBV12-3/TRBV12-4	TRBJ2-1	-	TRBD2	TGTGCCAGCAGTTTCGGGGGGAGGGAGCAGTTCTTC	CASSFGGREQFF
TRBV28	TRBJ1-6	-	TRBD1	TGTGCCAGCAGGGGGACAGGGAATAATTCACCCCTCCACTTT	CASRGTGNNSPLHF
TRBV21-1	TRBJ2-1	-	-	TGTGCCGGCTTAAGACGGGTGGGACTAGCGTCCTACAATGAGCAGTTCTTC	CAGLRRVGLASYNEQFF
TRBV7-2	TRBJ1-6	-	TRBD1	TGTGCCAGCAGCCATGGGACAGGGAGGCAATCACCCCTCCACTTT	CASSHGTGRQSPLHF
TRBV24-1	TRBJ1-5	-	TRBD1	TGTGCCACCAGTGTCACAGGGGGCGAGAATCAGCCCCAGCATTTT	CATSVTGGENQPQHF
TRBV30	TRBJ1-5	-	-	TGTGCCTGGAGTCGGGGAAACAATCAGCCCCAGCATTTT	CAWSRGNNQPQHF
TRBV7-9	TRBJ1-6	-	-	TGTGCCAGCAGCTTACCAGGGTCAGAGTCACCCCTCCACTTT	CASSLPGSESPLHF
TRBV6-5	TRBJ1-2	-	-	TGTGCCAGCACCGACAGTAACTGGAATGGCTACACCTTC	CASTDSNWNGYTF
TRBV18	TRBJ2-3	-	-	TGTGCCAGCTCACCATCTAAAGGAGCAGATACGCAGTATTTT	CASSPSKGADTQYF
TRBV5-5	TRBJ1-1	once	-	TGTGCCAGCAGCTTGTGGGGGGGCGCGAACACTGAAGCTTTCTTT	CASSLWGGANTEAFF
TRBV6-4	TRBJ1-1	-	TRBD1	TGTGCCAGCAGTGCCGACAGGGTCGCTGAAGCTTTCTTT	CASSADRVAEAFF
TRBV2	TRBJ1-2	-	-	TGTGCCAGTAAGGAGGCAGGGGCCTATGGCTACACCTTC	CASKEAGAYGYTF
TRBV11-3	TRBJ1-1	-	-	TGTGCCAGCAGCTTGGGAGGGACGAATAACAAAGCTTTCTTT	CASSLGGTNNKAFF
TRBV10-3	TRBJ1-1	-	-	TGTGCCATCAGTGAAATCGACAGTGGTGACACTGAAGCTTTCTTT	CAISEIDSGDTEAFF
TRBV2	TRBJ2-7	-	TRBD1	TGTGCCAGCAGCTCCGGACAGGGGGGGTCCTACGAGCAGTACTTC	CASSSGQGGSYEQYF
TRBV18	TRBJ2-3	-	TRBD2	TGTGCCAGCTCACCGGGACTAGCGAGCGGGGATACGCAGTATTTT	CASSPGLASGDTQYF
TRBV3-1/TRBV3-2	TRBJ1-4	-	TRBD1	TGTGCCAGCAGCAAACAGGGGTTAGTTGGGAGGAATGAAAAACTGTTTTTT	CASSKQGLVGRNEKLFF
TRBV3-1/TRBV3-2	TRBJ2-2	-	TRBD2	TGTGCCAGCAGCCGTGGGAGGGCCTTCGGGGAGCTGTTTTTT	CASSRGRAFGELFF